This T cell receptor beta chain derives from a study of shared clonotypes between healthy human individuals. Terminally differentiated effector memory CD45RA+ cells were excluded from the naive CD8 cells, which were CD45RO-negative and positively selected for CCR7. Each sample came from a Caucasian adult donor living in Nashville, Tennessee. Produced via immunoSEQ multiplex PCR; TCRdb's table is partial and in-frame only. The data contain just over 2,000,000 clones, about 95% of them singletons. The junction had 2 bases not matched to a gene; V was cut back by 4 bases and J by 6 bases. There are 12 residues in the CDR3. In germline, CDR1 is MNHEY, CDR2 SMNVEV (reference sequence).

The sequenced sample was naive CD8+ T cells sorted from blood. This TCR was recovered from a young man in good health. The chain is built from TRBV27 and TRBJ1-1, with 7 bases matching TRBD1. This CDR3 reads CASSYRGAEAFF. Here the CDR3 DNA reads TGTGCCAGCAGTTACAGGGGAGCTGAAGCTTTCTTT.